These T cell receptor beta chains were read from a single sample in a study of blood T cell repertoires in COVID-19. Generated by immunoSEQ multiplex PCR, the TCRdb table keeps only in-frame clones and is missing some. The data show about 90,000 clones, with around 90% seen just once and approximately 3.1% held by the top ten. The sequenced material came from peripheral blood. All receptors derive from a woman in her 70s with acute or convalescent COVID-19. CDR3s include the opening cysteine and the closing phenylalanine or tryptophan. The order of the fields is J gene, V gene, CDR3 protein.

>TRBJ2-3|TRBV27
CASSQRTGSTDTQYF
>TRBJ2-3|TRBV2
CASSWTSADTQYF
>TRBJ1-5|TRBV27
CASSSGQYQPQHF
>TRBJ1-1|TRBV18
CASSPLGGLVNTEAFF
>TRBJ2-2|TRBV18
CASSGRDGELFF
>TRBJ2-6|TRBV19
CVKLQRVPWWSGANVLTF
>TRBJ1-6|TRBV9
CASSVAPTGNNSPLHF
>TRBJ2-1|TRBV18
CASSPTIGQGRNEQFF
>TRBJ1-5|TRBV7-2
CASSLGQTGVGQPQHF
>TRBJ2-5|TRBV19
CASSISQGQETQYF
>TRBJ2-2|TRBV19
CASSIVRGESFF
>TRBJ1-4|TRBV7-2
CASSRERQGQNEVLFF
>TRBJ2-3|TRBV5-1
CASSSPDSTERQYF
>TRBJ2-3|TRBV6-5
CASTLTGGSTDTQYF
>TRBJ1-2|TRBV28
CATRTGNYGYTF
>TRBJ1-2|TRBV28
CASSLLPGQGINYGYTF
>TRBJ2-7|TRBV28
CASSFQRLEQYF
>TRBJ1-2|TRBV5-1
CASSLGQLGDGYTF
>TRBJ1-5|TRBV7-2
CASSLTGTGKNQPQHF
>TRBJ1-5|TRBV18
CASSLGQGGNQPQHF